This T cell receptor (beta chain) is from a study of cytomegalovirus exposure and HLA in healthy donors. As for the study in general: The 95 to 150 validation repertoires used the same platform as the 650 to 750 first-cohort repertoires, a later analysis reported. General observations from the study: The study flagged some 170 TCR beta chains as cytomegalovirus-associated. Subsequent analysis showed first-cohort TCR clusters tending to co-occur in some 120 validation repertoires.

J lost 1 base, V lost 6 bases, and 0 bases had no gene match. Germline V gene sequence: CDR1 MNHEY, CDR2 SVGAGI. The CDR3 covers 14 residues. Turning to this clone: Antigen specificity is unknown.

Assay: immunoSEQ multiplex PCR; the TCRdb copy retains only in-frame clones and omits some. This table holds 100,000 to 150,000 clones, roughly 95% found once. The source is a man aged 18 to 29 in good health and CMV-seronegative. The sample consisted of PBMCs. This chain joins TRBV6-5 and TRBJ1-5; 10 nucleotides align to TRBD1. The DNA for the CDR3 is TGTGCCAGCAGGGGACAGGGGAGCAATCAGCCCCAGCATTTT. Residues: CASRGQGSNQPQHF.